This entry describes one TCR beta chain. This clonotype has at least ten counts. Its cognate antigen has yet to be identified. Base qualities are not provided; no much larger clone lies one nucleotide away. The data originate from a study of neurological immune-mediated disorders (dated by TCRdb to 2018 to 2020). With respect to the entire study: Using UMI-based sequencing, the study compared peripheral blood TCR-beta repertoires from patients with HTLV-I-associated myelopathy (HAM/TSP), patients with multiple sclerosis, and healthy controls. The 106 TCR-beta libraries included longitudinal samples, technical triplicates and paired sorted CD4+ and CD8+ T-cell subsets alongside PBMC samples. The cohort comprised roughly 70 subjects: about 15 HAM/TSP patients, around 34 multiple sclerosis patients and some 20 healthy controls. General conclusions and limits of the study: TCR clonal expansion was greatest in HAM/TSP patients and smallest in MS patients, who ranked below even healthy controls. Expanded clones from different subjects shared no identical CDR3 amino acid sequences, which suggests that TCR-beta repertoires were private in all groups.

cDNA was synthesized by template-switch 5'RACE using a primer carrying a 10-nucleotide random unique molecular identifier by which each TCR transcript was tagged. Every sequencing run yielded over 160 million TCR-beta sequences covering 15-18 subjects. The RNeasy kit was used for extraction of total RNA. The KAPA Real-time Library Amplification kit was used to amplify TCR-beta VDJ regions with primers targeting the TCR constant region and the 5'RACE anchor. A first PCR added sample indexes and Illumina adaptors, and a second PCR then raised library yield. The roughly 650 bp TCR product was size-selected on a 2% E-gel SizeSelection system after Ampure bead purification. Before pooling, library quality was checked on a Bioanalyzer, concentration was measured with Qubit, and libraries were quantified with the Kapa Library Quantification kit. Libraries were sequenced paired-end 2 x 150 bp on an Illumina HiSeq 2500. To increase sequence diversity, roughly 24-32% phiX was spiked into each library pool. The authors' pipeline ran thus. Quality-filtered reads were processed with the UMI-based MiGEC pipeline, and over 80% of raw TCR sequences were removed by the MiGEC pipeline during error correction. VDJ genes were aligned to IMGT germline references, and each clonotype was defined by a unique CDR3 amino acid sequence together with V-J genes. VDJtools evaluated clonal expansion, Shannon diversity and CDR3 relatedness (CalcPairwiseDistances, ClusterSamples); CLCbio workbench built phylogenetic trees. Clones with at least 8 unique UMIs were defined as expanded, with this threshold being based on coefficient-of-variation modelling across technical triplicates. TCRdb applied fastp at Q25 and MiXCR to the public reads, then kept only in-frame beta chains. Each record represents a unique CDR3 protein, reported with the most common genes and DNA among its rows. These V and J calls originate from TCRdb's pipeline instead of the authors' own analysis. The sample table contains around 18,000 distinct CDR3 sequences; only one count was recorded for about a quarter of them. Clones ranked in the top ten supply roughly 34% of the sample.

Including cysteine and phenylalanine, the CDR3 has 15 amino acids. Only CDR3 DNA remains: 45 bases, in frame from the first base. CDR1 and CDR2 are drawn from the germline V gene: SGHVS, FNYEAQ. V lost 6 bases and J lost 5 bases, and the count of bases not matched to a germline gene is 9. For unsorted PBMC libraries, 2 million PBMCs were used after storage in RNAlater at -80 degrees C until RNA extraction. Peripheral blood underwent Ficoll-Hypaque density gradient centrifugation to isolate PBMCs, which were then cryopreserved in liquid nitrogen. The TCR was taken from a man aged 50 to 59 with HTLV-1-associated myelopathy (HAM/TSP). Sequencing was done on a sample of PBMCs. The chain couples TRBV7-6 to TRBJ2-5; TRBD1 fits 10 bases in the junction. This receptor has the CDR3 CASSVTGGGEETQYF. The nucleotides read TGTGCCAGCAGTGTGACAGGGGGCGGGGAGGAGACCCAGTACTTC.